This paragraph covers one TCR beta chain sequence. Its antigen is not known. The data belong to a study of graft-versus-host responses after intestinal transplantation. The wider study: Recipients got multivisceral, liver-intestinal, or isolated intestinal transplants. Every recipient had anti-thymocyte globulin induction and around three years of tacrolimus plus steroids.

Study observations and caveats: Patients who carried graft-donor T cell macrochimerism also had high graft-versus-host to host-versus-graft clonal ratios in their allografts. Analysis identified GvH clones in recipient marrow, with some appearing first in ileum or blood.

Sequenced by immunoSEQ multiplex PCR; TCRdb stores in-frame clones only, minus some. The data contain about 47,000 clones, approximately 95% of them singletons. The germline V and J ends were trimmed by 3 bases and 0 bases, with 5 bases remaining between them. Germline V gives CDR1 SGHAT, CDR2 FQNNGV. The CDR3 sequence is 14 residues long. This TCR derives from a human donor who was the organ donor for an intestinal transplant. The chain uses TRBV11-2 and TRBJ1-4; D remains ambiguous. The material was unstimulated CD8+ T cells sorted from spleen or lymph node cells, obtained before transplant. The CDR3 is CASSFWTTNEKLFF. For the CDR3, the DNA is TGTGCCAGCAGCTTTTGGACAACTAATGAAAAACTGTTTTTT. The full variable domain, in which reference TRBV11-2 and TRBJ1-4 provide the parts outside the CDR3, is EAGVAQSPRYKIIEKRQSVAFWCNPISGHATLYWYQQILGQGPKLLIQFQNNGVVDDSQLPKDRFSAERLKGVDSTLKIQPAKLEDSAVYLCASSFWTTNEKLFFGSGTQLSVL.